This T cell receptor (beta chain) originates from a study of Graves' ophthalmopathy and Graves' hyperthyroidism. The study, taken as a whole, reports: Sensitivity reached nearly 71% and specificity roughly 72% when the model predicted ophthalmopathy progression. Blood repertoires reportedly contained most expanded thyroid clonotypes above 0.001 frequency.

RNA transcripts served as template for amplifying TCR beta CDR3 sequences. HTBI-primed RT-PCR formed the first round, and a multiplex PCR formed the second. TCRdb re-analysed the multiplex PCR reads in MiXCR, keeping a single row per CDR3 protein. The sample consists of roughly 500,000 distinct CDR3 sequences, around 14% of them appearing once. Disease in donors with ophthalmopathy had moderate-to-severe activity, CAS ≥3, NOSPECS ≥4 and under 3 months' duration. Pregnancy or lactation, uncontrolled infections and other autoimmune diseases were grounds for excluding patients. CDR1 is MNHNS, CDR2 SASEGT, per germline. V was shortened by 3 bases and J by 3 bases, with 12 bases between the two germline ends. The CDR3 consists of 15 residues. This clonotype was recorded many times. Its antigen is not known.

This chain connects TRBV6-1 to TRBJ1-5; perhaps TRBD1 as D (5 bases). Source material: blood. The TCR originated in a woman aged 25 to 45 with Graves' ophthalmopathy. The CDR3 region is CASSDRGASNQPQHF. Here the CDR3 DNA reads TGTGCCAGCAGTGATAGGGGAGCCTCCAATCAGCCCCAGCATTTT.